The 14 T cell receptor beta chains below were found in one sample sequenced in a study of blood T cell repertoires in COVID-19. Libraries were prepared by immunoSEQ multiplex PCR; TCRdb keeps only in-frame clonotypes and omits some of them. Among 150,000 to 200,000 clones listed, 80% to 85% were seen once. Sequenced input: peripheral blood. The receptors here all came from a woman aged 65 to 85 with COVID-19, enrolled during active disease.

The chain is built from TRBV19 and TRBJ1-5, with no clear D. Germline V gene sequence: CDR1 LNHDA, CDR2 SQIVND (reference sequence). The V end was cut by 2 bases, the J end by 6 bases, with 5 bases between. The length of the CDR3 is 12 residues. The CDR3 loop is CASSISIQPQHF. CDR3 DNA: TGTGCCAGTAGTATATCAATTCAGCCCCAGCATTTT.

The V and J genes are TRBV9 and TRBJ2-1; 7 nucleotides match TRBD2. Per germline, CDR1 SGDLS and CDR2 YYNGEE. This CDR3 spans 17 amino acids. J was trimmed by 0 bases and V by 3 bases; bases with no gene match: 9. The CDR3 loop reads CASSDSTSESSYNEQFF. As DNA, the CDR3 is TGTGCCAGCAGCGATTCCACTAGCGAAAGCTCCTACAATGAGCAGTTCTTC.

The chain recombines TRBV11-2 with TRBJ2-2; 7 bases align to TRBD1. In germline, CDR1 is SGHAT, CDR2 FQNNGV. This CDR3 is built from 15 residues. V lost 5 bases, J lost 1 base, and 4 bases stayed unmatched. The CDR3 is CASSLRQGNTGELFF. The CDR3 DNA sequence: TGTGCCAGCAGCCTAAGACAGGGGAACACCGGGGAGCTGTTTTTT.

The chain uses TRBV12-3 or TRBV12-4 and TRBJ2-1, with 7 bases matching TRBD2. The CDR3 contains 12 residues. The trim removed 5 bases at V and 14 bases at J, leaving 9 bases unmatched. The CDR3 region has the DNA TGTGCCAGCAGTCTTGAGCGGGGAAGGGAGTTCTTC. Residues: CASSLERGREFF.

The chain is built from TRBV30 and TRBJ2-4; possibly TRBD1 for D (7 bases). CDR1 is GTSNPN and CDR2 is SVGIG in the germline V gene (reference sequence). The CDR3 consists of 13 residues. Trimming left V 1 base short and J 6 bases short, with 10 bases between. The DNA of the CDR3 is TGTGCCTGGAGTGGGCAGGGGGGAAACATTCAGTACTTC. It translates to CAWSGQGGNIQYF. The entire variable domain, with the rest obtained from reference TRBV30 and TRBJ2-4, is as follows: SQTIHQWPATLVQPVGSPLSLECTVEGTSNPNLYWYRQAAGRGLQLLFYSVGIGQISSEVPQNLSASRPQDRQFILSSKKLLLSDSGFYLCAWSGQGGNIQYFGAGTRLSVL.

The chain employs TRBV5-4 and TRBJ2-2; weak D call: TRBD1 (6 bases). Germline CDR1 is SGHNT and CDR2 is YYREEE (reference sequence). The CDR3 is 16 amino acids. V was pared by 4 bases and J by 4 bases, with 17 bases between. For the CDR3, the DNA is TGTGCCAGCAGCCCTAAGACAGGCTTGGGCACCGGGGAGCTGTTTTTT. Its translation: CASSPKTGLGTGELFF.

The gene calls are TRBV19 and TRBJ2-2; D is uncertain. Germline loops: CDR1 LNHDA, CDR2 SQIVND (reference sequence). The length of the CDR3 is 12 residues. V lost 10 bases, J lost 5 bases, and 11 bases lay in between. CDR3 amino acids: CATRLATGELFF. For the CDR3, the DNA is TGTGCCACCCGACTGGCGACCGGGGAGCTGTTTTTT.

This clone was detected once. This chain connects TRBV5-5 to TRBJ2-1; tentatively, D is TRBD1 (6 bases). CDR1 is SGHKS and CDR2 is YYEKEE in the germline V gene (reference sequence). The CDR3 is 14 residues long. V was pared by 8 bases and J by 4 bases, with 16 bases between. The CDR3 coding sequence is TGTGCCAGTGGAACGGGACACGGATACAATGAGCAGTTCTTC. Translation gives CASGTGHGYNEQFF.

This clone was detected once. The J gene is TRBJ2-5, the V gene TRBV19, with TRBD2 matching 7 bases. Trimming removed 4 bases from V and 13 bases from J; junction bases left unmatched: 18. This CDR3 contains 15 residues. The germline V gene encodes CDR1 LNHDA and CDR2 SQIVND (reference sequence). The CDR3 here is CASSTSLVGRKHRYF. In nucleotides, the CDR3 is TGTGCCAGTAGTACCTCTTTGGTCGGGAGGAAGCACCGGTACTTC.

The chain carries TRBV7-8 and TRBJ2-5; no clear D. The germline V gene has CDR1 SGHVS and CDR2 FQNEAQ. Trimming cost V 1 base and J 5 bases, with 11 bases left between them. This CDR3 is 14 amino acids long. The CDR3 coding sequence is TGTGCCAGCAGCTTAGGGGCGATTATGGAGACCCAGTACTTC. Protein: CASSLGAIMETQYF. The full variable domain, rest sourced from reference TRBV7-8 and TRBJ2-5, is GAGVSQSPRYKVAKRGQDVALRCDPISGHVSLFWYQQALGQGPEFLTYFQNEAQLDKSGLPSDRFFAERPEGSVSTLKIQRTQQEDSAVYLCASSLGAIMETQYFGPGTRLLVL.

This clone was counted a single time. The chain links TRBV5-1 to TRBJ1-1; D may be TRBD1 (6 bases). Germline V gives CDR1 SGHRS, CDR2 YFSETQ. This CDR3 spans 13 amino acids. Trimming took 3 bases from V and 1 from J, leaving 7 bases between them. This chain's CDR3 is CASSSQGNTEAFF. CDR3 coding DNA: TGCGCCAGCAGCTCACAGGGGAACACTGAAGCTTTCTTT.

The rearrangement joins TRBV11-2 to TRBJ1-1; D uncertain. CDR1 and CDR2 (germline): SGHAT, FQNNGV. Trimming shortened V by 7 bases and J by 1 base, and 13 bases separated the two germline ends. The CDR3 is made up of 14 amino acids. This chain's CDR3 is CASTRPGGNTEAFF. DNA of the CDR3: TGTGCCAGCACCCGACCCGGAGGGAACACTGAAGCTTTCTTT.

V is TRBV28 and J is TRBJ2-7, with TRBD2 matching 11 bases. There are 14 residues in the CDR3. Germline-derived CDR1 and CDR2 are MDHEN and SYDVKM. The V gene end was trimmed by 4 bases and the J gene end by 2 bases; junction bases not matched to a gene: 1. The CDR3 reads CASSSSGGTYEQYV. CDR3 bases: TGTGCCAGCAGTTCTAGCGGGGGGACCTACGAGCAGTACGTC.

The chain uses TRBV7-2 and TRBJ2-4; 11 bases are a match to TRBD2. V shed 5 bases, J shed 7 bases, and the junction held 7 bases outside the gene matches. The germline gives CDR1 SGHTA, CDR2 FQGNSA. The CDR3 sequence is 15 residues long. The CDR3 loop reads CASSQTSGRWNIQYF. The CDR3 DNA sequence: TGTGCCAGCAGCCAAACTAGCGGGAGATGGAACATTCAGTACTTC.